This T cell receptor beta chain was observed in a study of tumor-infiltrating lymphocytes in glioblastoma multiforme (dated by TCRdb to 2017 to 2019). As for the study more broadly: To find out whether intratumoral genomic heterogeneity fosters TIL diversity, the study jointly investigated somatic mutations, TIL diversity and immune response activity.

Paper-wide results and their limitations: T cells were not sorted into functional subsets, which the authors noted as a future improvement. Only one glioblastoma patient was included in the TCR and somatic mutation analysis, limiting generalizability. Clone frequencies may be distorted by RNA-based TCR sequencing because unequal numbers of TCR transcripts are carried by T cells.

The AllPrep DNA/RNA mini kit was used to purify genomic DNA and total RNA at the same time from each of the approximately 9 tumor samples. All RNA had OD 260/280 ratios above 1.9 and RNA integrity numbers above 6.5. Notes on this clonotype: Its recognized antigen is unknown. No clone much larger than this one lies a single base away; base qualities are absent.

Reading the germline V gene (reference sequence) gives CDR1 DFQATT and CDR2 SNEGSKA. The CDR3 contains 14 residues, cysteine and phenylalanine counted. Only CDR3 DNA is held: 42 bases, read in frame from base 1. V gives up 5 bases and J gives up 11 bases, and the segment between their germline ends measures 19 bases. TCRB libraries were built from RNA via three nested multiplex PCR rounds using a modified ARM-PCR protocol with multiple V-beta primers and a C-beta primer. ProtoScript II Reverse Transcriptase and a C-beta primer were used to synthesize TCRB-specific cDNA from around 0.5 ug total RNA. The description of the TCRB libraries did not mention any unique molecular identifiers. In the third PCR, barcodes and adapters were added over around 25 cycles with Deep VentR (exo-) polymerase, and the 250-500 bp bands were then gel purified. TCRB libraries were sequenced with 250 bp paired-end reads on an Illumina HiSeq 2500. For the original study's pipeline: The reads were cleaned with Trimmomatic, merged with FLASH and assigned V, D and J segments with MiGEC before being analyzed in VDJtools. Repertoire diversity was quantified with the Shannon-Wiener diversity index calculated using VDJtools. TCRdb reran the public reads through fastp at Q25 and MiXCR, keeping productive beta chains. Rows merge per CDR3 protein into single entries with the most common DNA and genes. TCRdb, not the authors, supplied the V and J calls. The table for this sample lists approximately 15,000 distinct CDR3 sequences; approximately 71% of them were counted only once. The biggest ten clones account for approximately 50% of the sample.

The chain uses TRBV20-1 and TRBJ1-6, and the D gene may be TRBD1, 5 bases matching. Sequenced input: brain tumor tissue. This clonotype was sampled from a male donor with glioblastoma. The sequenced DNA: TGCAGTGCTGTCCCCGGGGCCTCAGGCGCACCCCTCCACTTT. Translated, this is CSAVPGASGAPLHF.